This is a list of T cell receptor beta chains from one sample in a study of T cell responses to AZD1222 COVID-19 vaccine. Only in-frame clones appear in the TCRdb table, and some are missing; sequencing was by immunoSEQ multiplex PCR. This table holds approximately 89,000 clones, 90% found once. The sequences come from peripheral blood, collected 28 days after the second AZD1222 dose. The receptors stem from an adult who received the AZD1222 COVID-19 vaccine. Each CDR3 is given with its conserved first and last residue. A D gene is named only where the DNA matches it firmly. Size is omitted from some rows. Given values are once, few, many or a class for expanded clones.

clone_size	d_call	v_call	j_call	cdr3_nt	cdr3_aa
NA	NA	TRBV18	TRBJ1-2	TGTGCCAGCTCACCAGGAGGGGGACTTCACTATGGCTACACCTTC	CASSPGGGLHYGYTF
NA	TRBD1	TRBV5-1	TRBJ2-7	TGCGCCAGCAGCCCGAGACAGGGAAAAGCCTACGAGCAGTACTTC	CASSPRQGKAYEQYF
NA	NA	TRBV7-9	TRBJ1-3	TGTGCCAGCAGCCTCCACGGGACCTCAGGAAACACCATATATTTT	CASSLHGTSGNTIYF
NA	NA	TRBV7-3	TRBJ1-2	TGTGCCAGCAGCTTAGCGGGCAGGGGTTCCTATGGCTACACCTTC	CASSLAGRGSYGYTF
NA	TRBD1	TRBV28	TRBJ1-5	TGTGCCAGCAGTTTAAGGGGTGGTCTGGACAGGGCGGGTCAGCCCCAGCATTTT	CASSLRGGLDRAGQPQHF
NA	NA	TRBV6-2/TRBV6-3	TRBJ1-5	TGTGCCAGCAGTTACCAGCATTGGCAGCCCCAGCATTTT	CASSYQHWQPQHF
NA	NA	TRBV5-1	TRBJ2-1	TGCGCCAGCGGGTTGGGGGACCGAAACAATGAGCAGTTCTTC	CASGLGDRNNEQFF
few	NA	TRBV6-2/TRBV6-3	TRBJ1-6	TGTGCCAGCAGATACATGACAGTGAGAGAATTTAGTTCACCCCTCCACTTT	CASRYMTVREFSSPLHF
once	NA	TRBV5-6	TRBJ1-1	TGTGCCAGCAGTTTTAACCCCCGGGCCCCAGAGGGAGCTTTCTTT	CASSFNPRAPEGAFF
NA	TRBD1	TRBV7-2	TRBJ1-3	TGTGCCAGCAGCTTTGGTAATAGGGGGCCTGGAAACACCATATATTTT	CASSFGNRGPGNTIYF
NA	NA	TRBV6-6	TRBJ1-4	TGTGCCAGCAGTTACCGGGGGCTGGAAAAACTGTTTTTT	CASSYRGLEKLFF
NA	NA	TRBV19	TRBJ2-5	TGTGCCAGTAGTAGGGACTACCAAGAGACCCAGTACTTC	CASSRDYQETQYF
NA	TRBD2	TRBV9	TRBJ2-3	TGTGCCAGCAGCGTGGCTAGCGGGGTAGATACGCAGTATTTT	CASSVASGVDTQYF
NA	NA	TRBV6-1	TRBJ1-5	TGTGCCAGCAGTGGGGGACACGACGCTACTTATCAGCCCCAGCATTTT	CASSGGHDATYQPQHF
NA	NA	TRBV15	TRBJ1-1	TGTGCCACCAGCGGAGGACTGAACACTGAAGCTTTCTTT	CATSGGLNTEAFF
few	NA	TRBV6-5	TRBJ1-1	TGTGCCAGCAGGATGGACCGGGGGGAAGCTTTCTTT	CASRMDRGEAFF
NA	NA	TRBV28	TRBJ1-2	TGTGCCTGGGGGCGGGGGTATGGCTACACCTTC	CAWGRGYGYTF
NA	NA	TRBV7-6	TRBJ2-7	TGTGCCAGCAGCGCGGGACCAAACTACGAGCAGTACTTC	CASSAGPNYEQYF
NA	NA	TRBV7-8	TRBJ1-1	TGTGCCAGCAGCTTAACCGGGAACACTGAAGCTTTCTTT	CASSLTGNTEAFF
NA	NA	TRBV3-1/TRBV3-2	TRBJ1-5	TGTGCCAGCAGCCTTGGTAGCAATCAGCCCCAGCATTTT	CASSLGSNQPQHF
NA	TRBD1	TRBV6-1	TRBJ1-5	TGTGCCAGCAGTGACAGGGGGCATCAGCCCCAGCATTTT	CASSDRGHQPQHF
NA	TRBD2	TRBV19	TRBJ2-7	TGTGCCAGTAGTGCGACCTCCACTAGCGGTTCTTCCGAGCAGTACTTC	CASSATSTSGSSEQYF
NA	NA	TRBV5-1	TRBJ2-4	TGCGCCAGCAGCTTGGTAAGTCGACAGCCGCTAGCCAAAAACATTCAGTACTTC	CASSLVSRQPLAKNIQYF
NA	NA	TRBV7-9	TRBJ1-2	TGTGCCAGCAGCTTAGTTGGGATAAACTATGGCTACACCTTC	CASSLVGINYGYTF
NA	NA	TRBV7-9	TRBJ1-1	TGTGCCAGCAGCTTAGATATGAACACTGAAGCTTTCTTT	CASSLDMNTEAFF
NA	NA	TRBV19	TRBJ1-2	TGTGCCAGTAGGAGCCTCAGGAACTATGGCTACACCTTC	CASRSLRNYGYTF
few	NA	TRBV12-3/TRBV12-4	TRBJ1-5	TGTGCCAGCAGTTTAGGTGGGCCCCAGCATTTT	CASSLGGPQHF
NA	NA	TRBV9	TRBJ2-2	TGTGCCAGCAGCGCCCGGGCCGCGAACACCGGGGAGCTGTTTTTT	CASSARAANTGELFF
NA	NA	TRBV27	TRBJ1-3	TGTGCCACCCGACCTGACCTTAGCTCTGGAAACACCATATATTTT	CATRPDLSSGNTIYF
NA	NA	TRBV4-1	TRBJ1-2	TGCGCCAGCAGCCAAGAAGGGGGTCCGCTTAACTATGGCTACACCTTC	CASSQEGGPLNYGYTF
NA	NA	TRBV5-1	TRBJ2-3	TGCGCCAGCAGCTTGGGGTTGGGCACAGATACGCAGTATTTT	CASSLGLGTDTQYF
few	NA	TRBV20-1	TRBJ2-7	TGCAGTGTGGAAGGGGATCACGAGCAGTACTTC	CSVEGDHEQYF
few	NA	TRBV28	TRBJ1-5	TGTGCCAGCAGTCCCAGGACGGGTGCCAATCAGCCCCAGCATTTT	CASSPRTGANQPQHF
NA	TRBD1	TRBV6-2/TRBV6-3	TRBJ1-2	TGTGCCAGCAGTTACAGTCGGACAGGACACTATGGCTACACCTTC	CASSYSRTGHYGYTF
NA	NA	TRBV19	TRBJ2-7	TGTGCCAGTAGTATGGACTCCCGACCCTCCTACGAGCAGTACTTC	CASSMDSRPSYEQYF
NA	NA	TRBV3-1/TRBV3-2	TRBJ2-1	TGTGCCAACAGCCAAGGGGTGAGCTCCTACAATGAGCAGTTCTTC	CANSQGVSSYNEQFF
NA	TRBD2	TRBV7-2	TRBJ2-5	TGTGCCAGCAGCTTAGATGGGCCGGGGGGGCGAGAGACCCAGTACTTC	CASSLDGPGGRETQYF
NA	TRBD1	TRBV5-4	TRBJ2-2	TGTGCCAGCGAGAGGGACAGGGGAGGGAGAACCGGGGAGCTGTTTTTT	CASERDRGGRTGELFF
few	TRBD1	TRBV19	TRBJ1-5	TGTGCCAGTAGAACTCGTCTGGACAGGGAAACTCAGCCCCAGCATTTT	CASRTRLDRETQPQHF